Below are 22 T cell receptor beta chains sequenced from a single sample in a study of molecular identifiers for immune sequencing clone quantification. TCRdb re-called the PCR reads through MiXCR, storing one row per CDR3 protein. The data contain approximately 590,000 distinct CDR3 sequences, roughly 27% of them singletons. The sequencing input was naive CD8+ T cells from blood, with Jurkat cell RNA spiked in. Described subset: FACS-sorted CD8+CD4-CCR7+CD45RA+ naive T cells. The receptors stem from a human donor in good health. Some libraries in this study had Jurkat cell RNA spiked in.

This clonotype was seen more than once but under ten times. The chain combines TRBV7-9 with TRBJ2-1, with TRBD2 matching 8 bases. Germline V CDR1 and CDR2: SEHNR, FQNEAQ (reference sequence). This CDR3 region has 14 residues. The J segment lost 9 bases and the V segment lost 1 base, leaving 5 bases of the junction unmatched. CDR3 sequence: CASSLVAGGAEQFF. The CDR3 DNA follows: TGTGCCAGCAGCTTAGTGGCGGGGGGAGCTGAGCAGTTCTTC.

V usage is TRBV4-3 and J usage is TRBJ2-7; the match to TRBD2 covers 9 bases. J was trimmed by 7 bases and V by 0 bases; bases with no gene match: 10. The germline V gene has CDR1 LGHNA and CDR2 YSLEER. This CDR3 is 16 amino acids long. For the CDR3, the DNA is TGCGCCAGCAGCCAAGACCGCCTAGCGGGGAATGGAGAGCAGTACTTC. Its translation: CASSQDRLAGNGEQYF.

In its sample, this clonotype was seen a few times. The CDR3 bases are TGTGCCAGCATGTCAGCTTCGGAGAGGTATGGCTACACCTTC. This codes for CASMSASERYGYTF. The rearrangement links TRBV2 to TRBJ1-2; D call uncertain. This CDR3 is built from 14 residues. Germline CDR1 is SNHLY and CDR2 is FYNNEI. V was shortened by 7 bases and J by 5 bases, with 17 bases between the two germline ends.

Comments on this clonotype: The CDR3 ends on some other residue instead of the conserved phenylalanine or tryptophan, so this is likely a read error. The rearrangement uses TRBV4-2 and TRBJ2-1; the D gene is possibly TRBD2 (6 bases). The V gene's germline CDR1 is LGHNA and CDR2 YNFKEQ. The length of the CDR3 is 13 residues. Deletions cut 1 base from V and 6 bases from J, with 7 bases between. CDR3 sequence: CASSQGGANEQFY. The DNA for the CDR3 is TGTGCCAGCAGCCAAGGCGGGGCCAATGAGCAGTTCTAC.

The J gene is TRBJ2-7, the V gene TRBV6-5; D possibly corresponds to TRBD1 (5 bases). Trimming cost V 2 bases and J 4 bases, with 9 bases left between them. The CDR3 is made up of 13 amino acids. Looked up from germline, CDR1 is MNHEY and CDR2 is SVGAGI. DNA for the CDR3: TGTGCCAGCAGTTACGGGGCAGGTTACGAGCAGTACTTC. Translating it yields CASSYGAGYEQYF.

To note about this clonotype: A much more abundant neighbour one base away suggests this may be a read error. The J gene is TRBJ2-2, the V gene TRBV20-1; 7 bases align to TRBD1. This CDR3 region has 14 residues. Germline V gene sequence: CDR1 DFQATT, CDR2 SNEGSKA (reference sequence). V trimming: 7 bases; J trimming: 5 bases; junction bases outside the gene matches: 10. The CDR3 DNA reads as TGCAGTGTCGCCGAGACAGGGCGAACCGGGGAGCTGTTTTTT. As protein: CSVAETGRTGELFF.

This clonotype appeared a few times. The V and J genes are TRBV7-9 and TRBJ1-4; 7 nucleotides agree with TRBD1. This CDR3 comprises 19 residues. V shed 3 bases and J 3 bases; nucleotides not matched to a gene: 16. Germline CDR1 reads SEHNR; CDR2 reads FQNEAQ (reference sequence). The CDR3 bases are TGTGCCAGCAGCTTCCTGGGACAGACGCCGTTTGGGGCTAATGAAAAACTGTTTTTT. Its protein is CASSFLGQTPFGANEKLFF.

This chain joins TRBV19 and TRBJ2-7, with a possible D match to TRBD2 (6 bases). Germline V lookup: CDR1 LNHDA, CDR2 SQIVND (reference sequence). V was pared by 4 bases and J by 6 bases, with 13 bases between. This CDR3 is 13 amino acids long. The CDR3 spells CASSTVEGVEQYF. The CDR3 DNA is TGTGCCAGTAGTACAGTGGAGGGTGTCGAGCAGTACTTC.

In this sample, this clonotype turned up many times. This sequence joins TRBV6-5 and TRBJ2-3, with TRBD2 as a possible D gene (5 bases). V lost 0 bases and J lost 5, with 18 bases in between. Looked up from germline, CDR1 is MNHEY and CDR2 is SVGAGI. The CDR3 has 17 residues. The DNA of the CDR3 is TGTGCCAGCAGTTACTCCGGGGAGCCCAAATTTGTAGATACGCAGTATTTT. It yields the protein CASSYSGEPKFVDTQYF.

This clonotype was detected many times. The chain couples TRBV2 to TRBJ2-4; 12 positions agree with TRBD2. This CDR3 has 20 residues. Germline V gene data show CDR1 as SNHLY and CDR2 as FYNNEI. Trimming cost V 10 bases and J 0 bases; bases outside gene matches: 19. The CDR3, as DNA: TGTGCCACCCGCTCATCCCTGACTAGCGGGGGCCCTATAGCCAAAAACATTCAGTACTTC. The encoded protein is CATRSSLTSGGPIAKNIQYF.

This clonotype was seen at least ten times. V gene TRBV7-6 combines with J gene TRBJ2-5; the D is unclear. With 2 bases removed from V and 0 bases from J, the gap between germline ends came to 13 bases. The CDR3 is 16 residues long. CDR1 and CDR2 (germline): SGHVS, FNYEAQ. The CDR3 loop is CASSLSIPEHQETQYF. The CDR3 nucleotides read TGTGCCAGCAGCTTATCAATCCCAGAGCACCAAGAGACCCAGTACTTC. Full variable domain (outside the CDR3, taken from reference TRBV7-6 and TRBJ2-5): GAGVSQSPRYKVTKRGQDVALRCDPISGHVSLYWYRQALGQGPEFLTYFNYEAQQDKSGLPNDRFSAERPEGSISTLTIQRTEQRDSAMYRCASSLSIPEHQETQYFGPGTRLLVL.

A note on this clonotype: A much larger clone lies one base from this, so it may be a read error. The J gene is TRBJ2-3, the V gene TRBV7-9; D unclear. The germline CDR1 and CDR2 sequences are SEHNR and FQNEAQ (reference sequence). The ends were cut back, 6 bases at V and 2 bases at J, with 12 bases in the middle. This CDR3 spans 14 amino acids. DNA of the CDR3: TGTGCCAGCAGTAACGGGTCCACCACAGATACGCAGTATTTT. Translating gives CASSNGSTTDTQYF.

The chain has TRBV20-1 and TRBJ2-1; 7 bases are a match to TRBD2. V lost 6 bases, J lost 5 bases, and 22 bases stayed unmatched. CDR3 length: 18 amino acids. Germline V CDR1 and CDR2: DFQATT, SNEGSKA (reference sequence). The CDR3 is CSAPTYKAGKRGHNEQFF. In DNA form, the CDR3 reads TGCAGTGCCCCTACTTATAAAGCGGGGAAAAGAGGGCACAATGAGCAGTTCTTC.

About this clonotype itself: A junction end diverges from the germline sequence, so it may reflect a read error. This rearrangement joins TRBV4-3 to TRBJ2-5; possibly TRBD2 for D (6 bases). The CDR3 covers 15 residues. CDR1 and CDR2 from the germline V gene are LGHNA and YSLEER. CDR3 sequence reads: CASSQGAGHQEPQYF. Written as DNA, the CDR3 is TGCGCCAGCAGCCAAGGAGCGGGTCACCAAGAGCCCCAGTACTTC.

This clonotype was seen only a few times. Its ends do not fully match the called genes, so a read error is possible. J is TRBJ2-3 and V is TRBV12-3 or TRBV12-4, with 9 positions matching TRBD2. The CDR3 spans 14 residues. This CDR3 reads CVSSAGGPTDTQYF. The CDR3 nucleotides read TGTGTCAGCAGTGCGGGGGGGCCGACAGATACGCAGTATTTT.

This clonotype was observed at least ten times. The CDR3 region has the DNA TGTGCCAGCAGCTTTGGCACAGGGGGTTTTAATCAGCCCCAGCATTTT. This encodes CASSFGTGGFNQPQHF. V is TRBV5-6 and J is TRBJ1-5; TRBD1 agrees at 8 bases. In germline, CDR1 is SGHDT, CDR2 YYEEEE. V was pared by 2 bases and J by 4 bases, with 8 bases of the junction left unmatched. The CDR3 covers 16 residues.

The rearrangement joins TRBV19 to TRBJ2-7, with a weak D call TRBD1 (6 bases). Trimming shortened V by 3 bases and J by 5 bases, and 20 bases separated the two germline ends. Germline V lookup: CDR1 LNHDA, CDR2 SQIVND (reference sequence). The CDR3 is 16 amino acids. The CDR3 region is CASSILAGDVDNEQYF. The DNA of the CDR3 is TGTGCCAGTAGTATTCTCGCAGGGGATGTAGATAACGAGCAGTACTTC.

The rearrangement joins TRBV4-3 to TRBJ1-5, with D unresolved. Germline CDR1 reads LGHNA; CDR2 reads YSLEER. The V end lost 0 bases, the J end lost 2 bases, and 11 bases lay between the germline ends. The CDR3 runs 16 residues. DNA of the CDR3: TGCGCCAGCAGCCAAGATTGGCGGGGAGGCAATCAGCCCCAGCATTTT. Protein product: CASSQDWRGGNQPQHF.

This clonotype was observed a handful of times. The CDR3 nucleotides are TGCAGTGCTAGAGCCCCTAGCGGGAGTTACGAGCAGTACTTC. Protein sequence: CSARAPSGSYEQYF. J is TRBJ2-7 and V is TRBV20-1, with TRBD2 matching 10 bases. This CDR3 is 14 amino acids long. Germline V CDR1 and CDR2: DFQATT, SNEGSKA (reference sequence). V shed 1 base and J 4 bases; nucleotides not matched to a gene: 4.

This clonotype was counted between two and nine times. The J gene is TRBJ2-5, the V gene TRBV9, with TRBD2 matching 7 bases. CDR1 is SGDLS, CDR2 YYNGEE, per germline. V lost 0 bases, J lost 5 bases, and 7 bases stayed unmatched. This CDR3 has 15 amino acids. The CDR3 sequence is CASSVGGQAGETQYF. The CDR3 nucleotides are TGTGCCAGCAGCGTAGGGGGCCAAGCGGGGGAGACCCAGTACTTC.

This clonotype was found many times. The chain uses TRBV7-9 and TRBJ1-1; maybe TRBD1 (6 bases). The CDR3 spans 16 residues. V shed 4 bases and J shed 1 base, with 16 bases lying between them. CDR1 is SEHNR, CDR2 FQNEAQ, per germline (reference sequence). CDR3 protein: CASSSTGYHKNTEAFF. The CDR3 DNA sequence: TGTGCCAGCAGCTCTACAGGGTACCATAAGAACACTGAAGCTTTCTTT.

The V and J genes are TRBV28 and TRBJ2-5, with D tentatively TRBD1 (5 bases). V lost 7 bases and J 4 bases, leaving 16 bases between the germline ends. Germline V gene data show CDR1 as MDHEN and CDR2 as SYDVKM. This CDR3 is 14 amino acids long. DNA of the CDR3: TGTGCCAGCACCCTGTTCCCTGGGGCAGAGACCCAGTACTTC. This sequence encodes CASTLFPGAETQYF.